This TCR beta chain was captured in a study of beta chain features in type 1 diabetes. Overall study findings and caveats: A potential influence of HLA type upon TCRB rearrangement remained unresolved herein.

Populations obtained by sorting all exceeded 98% purity. What was sequenced were expressed TCRB transcripts, since all of the isolated RNA had been reverse transcribed. About 3.6 million reads were obtained on average from naive, central memory and regulatory T cell samples. The table came from immunoSEQ multiplex PCR; TCRdb's copy has only in-frame clones and leaves some out. The sample consists of over 300,000 clones, around 8% of them appearing once. Unmatched junction bases numbered 1, after V lost 1 base and J lost 4 bases. The CDR3 consists of 16 residues. Germline V lookup: CDR1 SEHNR, CDR2 FQNEAQ (reference sequence). This clone came up a few times. Its antigen is unknown.

Specimen: central memory CD4+ T cells from blood. The chain is built from TRBV7-9 and TRBJ1-4; 12 nucleotides match TRBD1. This clonotype was sampled from a woman aged 18-29 years in good health. This CDR3 reads CASSLGDRGLNEKLFF. CDR3 nucleotides: TGTGCCAGCAGCTTAGGGGACAGGGGGCTTAATGAAAAACTGTTTTTT.